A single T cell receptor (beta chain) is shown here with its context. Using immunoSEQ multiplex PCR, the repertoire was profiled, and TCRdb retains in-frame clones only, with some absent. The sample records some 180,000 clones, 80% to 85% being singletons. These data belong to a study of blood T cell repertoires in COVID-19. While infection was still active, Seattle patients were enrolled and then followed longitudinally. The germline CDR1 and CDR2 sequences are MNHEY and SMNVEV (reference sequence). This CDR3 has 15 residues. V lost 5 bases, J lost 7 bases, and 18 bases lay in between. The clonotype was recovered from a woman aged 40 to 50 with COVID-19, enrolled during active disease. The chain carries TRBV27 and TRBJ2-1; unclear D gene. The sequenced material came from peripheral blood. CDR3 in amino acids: CASSPRGPRRNEQFF. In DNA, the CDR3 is TGTGCCAGCAGTCCTCGTGGTCCACGTCGGAATGAGCAGTTCTTC.